This T cell receptor beta chain was identified during a study of cytomegalovirus exposure and HLA in healthy donors. Primers included in the PCR were 60 Vbeta and 13 Jbeta primers. Assay used: immunoSEQ multiplex PCR; TCRdb lists only in-frame clones, some missing. Counted here are approximately 97,000 clones, less than 80% occurring once; the ten biggest clones make up approximately 4%. Sequenced sample: PBMCs. The receptor's source is a woman in her thirties or forties in good health and CMV-seropositive.

Here the CDR3 DNA reads TGCAGCGTTGGCGGCGACCTGGTTGATGAGACCCAGTACTTC. Amino acid sequence: CSVGGDLVDETQYF. This chain uses TRBV29-1 with TRBJ2-5; D is unresolved. CDR1 and CDR2 (germline): SQVTM, ANQGSEA. The V and J ends lost 4 bases and 5 bases respectively, with 17 bases between them. The CDR3 is made up of 14 amino acids.